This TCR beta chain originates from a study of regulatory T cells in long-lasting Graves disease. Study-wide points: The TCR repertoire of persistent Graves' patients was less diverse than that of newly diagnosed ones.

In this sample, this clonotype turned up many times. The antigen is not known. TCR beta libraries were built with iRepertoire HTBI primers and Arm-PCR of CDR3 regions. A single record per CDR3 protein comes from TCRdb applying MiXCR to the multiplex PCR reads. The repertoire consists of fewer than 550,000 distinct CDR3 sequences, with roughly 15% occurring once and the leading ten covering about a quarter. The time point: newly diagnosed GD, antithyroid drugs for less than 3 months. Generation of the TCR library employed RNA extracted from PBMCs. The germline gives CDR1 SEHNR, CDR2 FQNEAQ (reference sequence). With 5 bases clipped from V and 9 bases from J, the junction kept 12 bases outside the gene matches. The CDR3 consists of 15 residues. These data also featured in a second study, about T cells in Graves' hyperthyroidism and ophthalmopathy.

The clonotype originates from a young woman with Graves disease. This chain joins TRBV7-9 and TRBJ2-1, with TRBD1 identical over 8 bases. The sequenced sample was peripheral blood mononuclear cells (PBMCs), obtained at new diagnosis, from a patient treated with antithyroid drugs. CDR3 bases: TGTGCCAGCAGCGTCGCAGGGGGCGGTGGGGGTGAGCAGTTCTTC. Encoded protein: CASSVAGGGGGEQFF.